This T cell receptor beta chain originates from a study of blood T cell repertoires in COVID-19 (dated by TCRdb to 2020 to 2022). As for the study more broadly: Samples covering the acute and convalescent phases of COVID-19 were provided by collaborators in the United States, Italy and Spain. The prospective study material was composed of cDNA or gDNA derived from T cells, B-cell-depleted T cells, or PBMCs. The dataset comprised deeply sampled blood TCRbeta repertoires from subjects exposed to, actively infected with, or recovered from COVID-19. A freely available public database, intended as a resource for researchers studying the immune response to SARS-CoV-2, is where the repertoires were released. The samples were drawn from two sources: the first 160 participants of the ongoing ImmuneRACE study, and fewer than 1,500 subjects contributed by 6 global collaborators. The sample metadata nearly always contained a de-identified subject ID, COVID-19 status, age in years and sex. Where available, HLA class I and class II types were obtained from metadata supplied by the sample provider rather than from assay-based typing.

Points on this clone: Its specific antigen is unknown. No much larger clone exists at a distance of one base, and base qualities are not known.

TCRbeta CDR3 regions were amplified from genomic DNA by means of the immunoSEQ Assay, a bias-controlled multiplex PCR. Under the source paper's analysis protocol: The number of nucleated cells in each sample was estimated by amplification of reference gene primers within the assay. To quantify the absolute abundance of each unique TCRbeta CDR3 rearrangement, sequence reads were collapsed and filtered. For each sample, productive Simpson clonality was calculated as the square root of Simpson's diversity index over productive rearrangements. TCRdb mirrors the immuneACCESS table, restricted to in-frame sequences. Some clones are absent from its copies; in checked studies, under half trace to an unresolved V gene, and the reason for the others is unknown. The V and J calls and clone size come from that table; D and trimming were worked out from the DNA. This sample holds under 150,000 clones; around 76% were observed only once. Of the sample, about 3.9% falls within the top ten clones.

The CDR3 sequence holds 14 residues, the cysteine and phenylalanine included. Solely the CDR3 DNA is kept, with 42 bases framed from the first base. Between the V and J ends, shortened by 5 bases and 6 bases respectively, the junction contains 16 bases. The germline V gene gives CDR1 as SGHVS and CDR2 as FQNEAQ. The study at large found these results: How much clinical and demographic metadata was included differed by source and by participant, and the metadata was provided uncurated.

Whole blood was collected in K2EDTA tubes by collaborating institutions according to the institutions' own protocols. For TCRbeta analysis, collaborators shipped samples in one of three forms: frozen whole blood, isolated PBMCs, or DNA extracted from either of those sample types. This sequence uses TRBV7-8 and TRBJ2-5; D gene: possibly TRBD1, on 6 matching bases. The clonotype originates from a man aged 60-69 years with acute or convalescent COVID-19. The specimen was peripheral blood. The CDR3 protein sequence reads: CASSPNTGIKTQYF. The bases read TGTGCCAGCAGCCCGAATACAGGGATAAAGACCCAGTACTTC.